Described below is a single TCR beta chain sequence and its context. The protocol was immunoSEQ multiplex PCR, while the TCRdb copy is restricted to in-frame clones and leaves out a portion. This table holds 50,000 to 60,000 clones, roughly 80% found once. The V end lost 4 bases, the J end lost 1 base, and 7 bases lay between the germline ends. CDR1 is LGHDT and CDR2 is YNNKEL in the germline V gene (reference sequence). The CDR3 extends over 14 amino acids. The sample originates from a study of blood T cell repertoires in COVID-19. Sequenced input: peripheral blood. J is TRBJ2-2 and V is TRBV3-1 (or the pseudogene TRBV3-2); D gene unclear. This TCR derives from a human donor in a cohort sampled during active or convalescent COVID-19. The CDR3 coding sequence is TGTGCCAGCAGCCTCTCGGGGAACACCGGGGAGCTGTTTTTT. It yields the protein CASSLSGNTGELFF.